One sample yielded the 15 T cell receptor beta chains listed below, sequenced in a study of blood T cell repertoires in COVID-19. The protocol was immunoSEQ multiplex PCR, while the TCRdb copy is restricted to in-frame clones and leaves out a portion. Of about 240,000 clones listed, about 81% are singletons. Input material: peripheral blood. The receptor set was obtained from a woman in her fifties or sixties with active or convalescent COVID-19.

The chain is built from TRBV6-2 or TRBV6-3 and TRBJ2-5; D is ambiguous. This CDR3 is 14 amino acids long. The germline CDR1 and CDR2 sequences are MNHEY and SVGEGT. Trimming stripped 6 bases from V and 0 bases from J, with 11 bases between. The DNA for the CDR3 is TGTGCCAGCAGCAGCGTGGTGAACCAAGAGACCCAGTACTTC. It translates to CASSSVVNQETQYF.

This sequence joins TRBV3-1 (or the pseudogene TRBV3-2) and TRBJ2-7, with 13 bases that match TRBD2. The CDR3 is 15 amino acids. The junction had 13 bases not matched to a gene; V was cut back by 8 bases and J by 9 bases. Germline values: CDR1 LGHDT, CDR2 YNNKEL (reference sequence). DNA for the CDR3: TGTGCCAGCTCCACGACTAGCGGGGGGCGTTCAGGGCAGTACTTC. Translating it yields CASSTTSGGRSGQYF.

The gene calls are TRBV7-2 and TRBJ1-1; TRBD1 matches at 10 bases. The CDR3 spans 12 residues. The V and J ends lost 5 bases and 8 bases, in that order; junction bases with no gene match: 2. In germline, CDR1 is SGHTA, CDR2 FQGNSA. This chain's CDR3 is CASSQDRGEAFF. CDR3 DNA: TGTGCCAGCAGCCAGGACAGGGGGGAAGCTTTCTTT.

DNA for the CDR3: TGTGCCAGCAGCCCCGCCGGACTAGCCCCTACGCAGTATTTT. Protein: CASSPAGLAPTQYF. V usage is TRBV7-2 and J usage is TRBJ2-3; 8 positions match TRBD2. The V gene end was trimmed by 5 bases and the J gene end by 8 bases; junction bases not matched to a gene: 9. Germline V CDR1 and CDR2: SGHTA, FQGNSA. This CDR3 is built from 14 residues.

This clone has just one count. The chain is built from TRBV11-3 and TRBJ2-5; D is undetermined. The CDR3 totals 13 residues. CDR1 and CDR2 (germline): SGHNT, YENEEA. V dropped 1 base and J dropped 5 bases, with 8 bases sitting between them. The DNA for the CDR3 is TGTGCCAGCAGCTTAGGACCCGGGGAGACCCAGTACTTC. Protein: CASSLGPGETQYF.

This rearrangement joins TRBV11-3 to TRBJ2-6, with a possible D match to TRBD1 (6 bases). The V and J ends lost 4 bases and 3 bases respectively, with 10 bases between them. The CDR3 length is 15 residues. Germline CDR1 is SGHNT and CDR2 is YENEEA. This CDR3 is CASSSQGSGANVLTF. The CDR3 nucleotides read TGTGCCAGCAGCTCCCAGGGGAGTGGGGCCAACGTCCTGACTTTC.

This clone was seen a few times. V usage is TRBV7-8 and J usage is TRBJ2-7, with 13 bases lining up with TRBD2. The J segment lost 10 bases and the V segment lost 5 bases, leaving 11 bases of the junction unmatched. The CDR3 is 15 residues long. Germline CDR1 and CDR2: SGHVS and FQNEAQ. The CDR3: CASSPRAGTSGAQYF. The DNA of the CDR3 is TGTGCCAGCAGCCCTAGGGCCGGGACTAGCGGGGCCCAGTACTTC.

The chain combines TRBV6-6 with TRBJ1-5, with D possibly being TRBD1 (5 bases). CDR3 length: 15 residues. The V gene's germline CDR1 is MNHNY and CDR2 SVGAGI (reference sequence). The V end lost 4 bases, the J end lost 4 bases, and 14 bases lay between the germline ends. The DNA of the CDR3 is TGTGCCAGCAGTTTGGACATGACTGGAAATCAGCCCCAGCATTTT. Translated, it gives CASSLDMTGNQPQHF.

This clone was detected a few times. The chain has TRBV11-3 and TRBJ2-3; 10 nucleotides line up with TRBD1. The germline V gene encodes CDR1 SGHNT and CDR2 YENEEA. The ends lost 5 bases at V and 6 bases at J; junction bases unmatched: 8. CDR3 length equals 15 residues. The CDR3 reads CASSRSGTGVDTQYF. CDR3 in DNA: TGTGCCAGCAGCCGCTCCGGGACAGGGGTTGATACGCAGTATTTT.

The V and J genes are TRBV7-2 and TRBJ2-6; no clear D. Germline V gives CDR1 SGHTA, CDR2 FQGNSA. The CDR3 contains 16 residues. Trimming stripped 1 base from V and 5 bases from J, with 12 bases between. The CDR3 DNA sequence: TGTGCCAGCAGCTTAGGCAGTTTTCCCAGGGCCAACGTCCTGACTTTC. Residues: CASSLGSFPRANVLTF.

This sequence joins TRBV5-6 and TRBJ2-7; 9 positions match TRBD2. The CDR3 spans 14 residues. Germline lookup yields CDR1 SGHDT and CDR2 YYEEEE. The trim removed 5 bases at V and 2 bases at J, leaving 5 bases unmatched. As DNA, the CDR3 is TGTGCCAGCAGTCGGACTAGCGCCGCCTACGAGCAGTACTTC. Translated: CASSRTSAAYEQYF. Filled out from reference TRBV5-6 and TRBJ2-7, the complete variable domain reads DAGVTQSPTHLIKTRGQQVTLRCSPKSGHDTVSWYQQALGQGPQFIFQYYEEEERQRGNFPDRFSGHQFPNYSSELNVNALLLGDSALYLCASSRTSAAYEQYFGPGTRLTVT.

The chain joins TRBV11-2 to TRBJ2-1, with D tentatively TRBD1 (5 bases). Looked up from germline, CDR1 is SGHAT and CDR2 is FQNNGV. Trimming shortened V by 6 bases and J by 0 bases, and 18 bases separated the two germline ends. This CDR3 has 17 amino acids. The CDR3 region has the DNA TGTGCCAGCAGATTATACCCGACCAGGGCCTCCTACAATGAGCAGTTCTTC. Protein sequence: CASRLYPTRASYNEQFF.

The rearrangement uses TRBV7-9 and TRBJ2-3; 10 bases match TRBD2. The CDR3 totals 18 residues. V dropped 0 bases and J dropped 3; count of bases not matched to a gene: 9. Per germline, CDR1 SEHNR and CDR2 FQNEAQ (reference sequence). The CDR3 here is CASSLALGLAGDTDTQYF. CDR3 sequence (DNA): TGTGCCAGCAGCTTAGCGTTAGGGCTAGCGGGGGATACAGATACGCAGTATTTT.

The chain employs TRBV28 and TRBJ1-5; the D gene is possibly TRBD1 (6 bases). CDR3 size: 14 residues. Germline lookup yields CDR1 MDHEN and CDR2 SYDVKM. The V end was cut by 5 bases, the J end by 3 bases, with 11 bases between. CDR3 in DNA: TGTGCCAGCAGTGGGGGGGGCCCCAATCAGCCCCAGCATTTT. Translating it yields CASSGGGPNQPQHF.

The chain employs TRBV12-5 and TRBJ2-6; maybe TRBD2 (6 bases). Germline CDR1 LGHNT, CDR2 FRNRAP. The CDR3 covers 19 residues. With 3 bases removed from V and 0 bases from J, the gap between germline ends came to 18 bases. CDR3 protein: CASGFPTWAGNSGANVLTF. The CDR3 DNA follows: TGTGCTAGTGGTTTCCCCACCTGGGCGGGAAACTCTGGGGCCAACGTCCTGACTTTC.